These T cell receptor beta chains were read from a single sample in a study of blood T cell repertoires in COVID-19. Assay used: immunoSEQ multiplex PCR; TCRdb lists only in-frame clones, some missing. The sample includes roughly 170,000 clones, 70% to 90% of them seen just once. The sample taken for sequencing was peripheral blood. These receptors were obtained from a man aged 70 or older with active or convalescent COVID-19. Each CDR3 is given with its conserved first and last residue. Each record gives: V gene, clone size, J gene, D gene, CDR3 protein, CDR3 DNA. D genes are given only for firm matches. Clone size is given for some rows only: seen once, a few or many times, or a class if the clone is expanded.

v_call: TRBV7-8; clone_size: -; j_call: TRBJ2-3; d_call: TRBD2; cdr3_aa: CASSGNLLAGEGDTQYF; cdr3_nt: TGTGCCAGCAGCGGTAATCTACTAGCGGGAGAGGGAGATACGCAGTATTTT
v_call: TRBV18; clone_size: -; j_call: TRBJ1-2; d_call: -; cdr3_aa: CASSARNYGYTF; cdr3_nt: TGTGCCAGCTCAGCCAGGAACTATGGCTACACCTTC
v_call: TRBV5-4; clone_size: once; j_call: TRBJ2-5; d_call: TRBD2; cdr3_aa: CASSLAGGREETQYF; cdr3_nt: TGTGCCAGCAGCCTAGCGGGAGGGCGGGAAGAGACCCAGTACTTC
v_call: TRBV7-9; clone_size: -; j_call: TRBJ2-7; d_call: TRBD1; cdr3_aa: CASSPEGDRANQYF; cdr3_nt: TGTGCCAGCAGCCCTGAGGGGGACAGGGCTAATCAGTACTTC
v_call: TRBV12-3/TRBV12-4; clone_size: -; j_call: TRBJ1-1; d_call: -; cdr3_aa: CASSFAGEAFF; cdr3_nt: TGTGCCAGCAGTTTTGCCGGGGAAGCTTTCTTT
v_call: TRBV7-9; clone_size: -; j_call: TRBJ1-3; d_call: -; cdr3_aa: CASSLEGGAGNTIYF; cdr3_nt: TGTGCCAGCAGCTTAGAAGGGGGTGCCGGAAACACCATATATTTT
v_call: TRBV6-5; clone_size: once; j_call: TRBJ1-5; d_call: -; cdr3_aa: CASSYRQMAAQHF; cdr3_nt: TGTGCCAGCAGTTACCGACAGATGGCGGCCCAGCATTTT
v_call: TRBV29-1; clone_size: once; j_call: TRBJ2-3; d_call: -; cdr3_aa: CSSRGDTQYF; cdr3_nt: TGCAGCTCTAGGGGGGATACGCAGTATTTT
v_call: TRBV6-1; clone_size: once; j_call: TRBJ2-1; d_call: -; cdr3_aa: CASSERGLNEQFF; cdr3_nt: TGTGCCAGCAGTGAACGGGGACTCAATGAGCAGTTCTTC
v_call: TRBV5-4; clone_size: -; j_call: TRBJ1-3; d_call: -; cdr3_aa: CASSLAGSSGNTIYF; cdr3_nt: TGTGCCAGCAGCTTGGCGGGGAGCTCTGGAAACACCATATATTTT
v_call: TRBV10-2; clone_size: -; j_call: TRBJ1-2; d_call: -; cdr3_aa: CASSRTSGDYGYTF; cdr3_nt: TGCGCCAGCTCAAGGACGTCGGGGGACTATGGCTACACCTTC
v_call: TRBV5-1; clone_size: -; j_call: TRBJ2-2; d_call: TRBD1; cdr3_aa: CASSLADRVVTAELFF; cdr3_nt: TGCGCCAGCAGCTTGGCGGACAGGGTGGTCACCGCGGAGCTGTTTTTT
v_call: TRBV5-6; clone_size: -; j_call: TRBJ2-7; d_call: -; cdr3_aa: CASSFGSRGYEQYF; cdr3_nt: TGTGCCAGCAGCTTTGGCTCCCGAGGCTACGAGCAGTACTTC
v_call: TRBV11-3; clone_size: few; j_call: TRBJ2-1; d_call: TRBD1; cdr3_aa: CASSLGWTGEQFF; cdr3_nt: TGTGCCAGCAGCTTGGGATGGACAGGGGAGCAGTTCTTC
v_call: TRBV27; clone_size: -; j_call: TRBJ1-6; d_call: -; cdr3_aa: CASSLMGENSPLHF; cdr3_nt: TGTGCCAGCAGTTTAATGGGCGAAAATTCACCCCTCCACTTT
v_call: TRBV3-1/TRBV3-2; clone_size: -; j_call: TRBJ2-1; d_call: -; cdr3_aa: CASSQEAGDNEQFF; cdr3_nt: TGTGCCAGCAGCCAAGAGGCAGGGGACAATGAGCAGTTCTTC
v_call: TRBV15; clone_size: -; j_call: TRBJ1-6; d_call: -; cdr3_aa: CATSRDGRSPLHF; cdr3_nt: TGTGCCACCAGCAGAGATGGCAGGTCACCCCTCCACTTT
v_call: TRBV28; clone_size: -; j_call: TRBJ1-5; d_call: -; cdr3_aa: CASTLQNHQPQHF; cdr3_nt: TGTGCCAGCACCCTTCAGAACCATCAGCCCCAGCATTTT
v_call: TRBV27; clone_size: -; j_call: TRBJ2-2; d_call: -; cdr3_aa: CASRLAGMNTGELFF; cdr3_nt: TGTGCCAGCAGGCTCGCAGGGATGAACACCGGGGAGCTGTTTTTT
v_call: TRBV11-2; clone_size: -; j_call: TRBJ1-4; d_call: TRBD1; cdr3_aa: CASSPRDRGGEKLFF; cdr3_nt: TGTGCCAGCAGCCCCCGGGACAGGGGGGGTGAAAAACTGTTTTTT
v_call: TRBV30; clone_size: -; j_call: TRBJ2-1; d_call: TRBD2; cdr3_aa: CAWSKAGGPFNEQFF; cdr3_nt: TGTGCCTGGAGTAAAGCGGGAGGGCCATTCAATGAGCAGTTCTTC
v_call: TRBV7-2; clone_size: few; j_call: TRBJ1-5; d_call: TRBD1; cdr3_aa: CASSSSGQGGREPQHF; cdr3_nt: TGTGCCAGCAGCTCCTCGGGGCAGGGGGGTAGGGAGCCCCAGCATTTT
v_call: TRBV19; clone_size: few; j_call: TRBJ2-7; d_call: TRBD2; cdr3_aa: CASSTRPSSELAVPYEQYF; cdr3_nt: TGTGCCAGTAGTACGCGCCCCTCGTCGGAACTAGCGGTCCCCTACGAGCAGTACTTC
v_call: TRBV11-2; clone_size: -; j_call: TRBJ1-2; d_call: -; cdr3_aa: CASSLDDGEYGYTF; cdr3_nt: TGTGCCAGCAGCTTAGACGACGGAGAATATGGCTACACCTTC
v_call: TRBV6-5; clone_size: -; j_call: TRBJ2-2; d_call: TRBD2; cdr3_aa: CASSMGLANTGELFF; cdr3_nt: TGTGCCAGCAGTATGGGACTAGCGAACACCGGGGAGCTGTTTTTT
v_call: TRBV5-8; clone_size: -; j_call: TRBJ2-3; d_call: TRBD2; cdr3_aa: CASSLGRLAGGPYTQYF; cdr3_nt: TGTGCCAGCAGCTTGGGCCGACTAGCGGGAGGGCCATATACGCAGTATTTT
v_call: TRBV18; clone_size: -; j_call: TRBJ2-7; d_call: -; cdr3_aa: CASSPGLYEQYF; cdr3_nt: TGTGCCAGCTCACCCGGACTTTACGAGCAGTACTTC
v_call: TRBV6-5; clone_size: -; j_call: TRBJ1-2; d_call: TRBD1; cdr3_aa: CASSYRGQGVYGYTF; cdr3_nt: TGTGCCAGCAGTTACCGCGGACAGGGTGTCTATGGCTACACCTTC
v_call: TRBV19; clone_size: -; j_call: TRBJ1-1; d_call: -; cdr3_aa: CASSIVLYRNTEAFF; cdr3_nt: TGTGCCAGTAGTATAGTCCTTTACAGGAACACTGAAGCTTTCTTT
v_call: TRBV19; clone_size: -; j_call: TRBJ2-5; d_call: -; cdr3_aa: CASSRTGKETQYF; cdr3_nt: TGTGCCAGTAGTCGGACGGGAAAAGAGACCCAGTACTTC
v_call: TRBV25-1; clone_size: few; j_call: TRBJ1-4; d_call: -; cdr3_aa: CASIATNEKLFF; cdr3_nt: TGTGCCAGCATCGCAACTAATGAAAAACTGTTTTTT
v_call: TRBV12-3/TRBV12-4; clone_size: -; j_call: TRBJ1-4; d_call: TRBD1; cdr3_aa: CASSGQGNEKLFF; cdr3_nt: TGTGCCAGCAGTGGACAGGGGAATGAAAAACTGTTTTTT
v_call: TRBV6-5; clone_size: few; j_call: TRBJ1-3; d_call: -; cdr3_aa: CASTNPDSSGNTIYF; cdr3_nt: TGTGCCAGCACAAACCCGGACAGCTCTGGAAACACCATATATTTT
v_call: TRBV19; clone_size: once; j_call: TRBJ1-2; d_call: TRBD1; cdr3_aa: CASSDRDRGVLGYTF; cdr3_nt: TGTGCCAGTAGTGACCGGGACAGGGGTGTTCTTGGCTACACCTTC
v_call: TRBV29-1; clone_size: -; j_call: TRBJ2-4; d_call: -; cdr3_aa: CSVVQGPAKNIQYF; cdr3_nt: TGCAGCGTTGTACAGGGCCCCGCCAAAAACATTCAGTACTTC
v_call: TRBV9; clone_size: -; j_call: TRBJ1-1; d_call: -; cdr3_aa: CASSVFGQTEAFF; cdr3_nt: TGTGCCAGCAGCGTTTTTGGACAAACCGAAGCTTTCTTT
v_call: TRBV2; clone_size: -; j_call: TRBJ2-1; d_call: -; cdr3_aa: CATQEGRSYNEQFF; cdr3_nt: TGTGCCACCCAAGAGGGCCGCTCCTACAATGAGCAGTTCTTC
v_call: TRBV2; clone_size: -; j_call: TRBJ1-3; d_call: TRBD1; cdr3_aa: CASKETGPSSGNTIYF; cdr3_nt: TGTGCCAGCAAGGAGACAGGGCCAAGCTCTGGAAACACCATATATTTT
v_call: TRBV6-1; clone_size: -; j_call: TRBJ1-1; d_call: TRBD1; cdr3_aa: CASSARDSDSGEGTEAFF; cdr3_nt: TGTGCCAGCAGTGCTCGGGACAGTGACTCAGGGGAAGGCACTGAAGCTTTCTTT
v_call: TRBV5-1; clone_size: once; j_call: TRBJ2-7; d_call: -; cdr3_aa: CASSLVGAREQYF; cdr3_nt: TGCGCCAGCAGCTTGGTGGGGGCGCGGGAGCAGTACTTC
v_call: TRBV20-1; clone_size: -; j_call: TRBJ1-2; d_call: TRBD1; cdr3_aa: CSASTPRWGTEYGYTF; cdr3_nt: TGCAGTGCTAGTACTCCCCGCTGGGGGACAGAATATGGCTACACCTTC
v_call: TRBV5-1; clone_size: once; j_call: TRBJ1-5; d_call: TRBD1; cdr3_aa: CASSTGTGEQPQHF; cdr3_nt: TGCGCCAGCAGCACTGGGACAGGGGAACAGCCCCAGCATTTT
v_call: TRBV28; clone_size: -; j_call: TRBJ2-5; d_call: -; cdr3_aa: CASSVEPSGVQETQYF; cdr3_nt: TGTGCCAGCAGCGTGGAGCCTTCAGGGGTCCAAGAGACCCAGTACTTC
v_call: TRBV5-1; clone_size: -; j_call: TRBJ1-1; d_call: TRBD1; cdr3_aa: CASSPIRQGSFEAFF; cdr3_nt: TGCGCCAGCAGCCCAATAAGACAGGGCTCATTTGAAGCTTTCTTT
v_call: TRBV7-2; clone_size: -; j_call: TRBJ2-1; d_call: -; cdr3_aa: CASSLNRAGGGNEQFF; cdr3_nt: TGTGCCAGCAGCTTAAATCGAGCAGGAGGTGGAAATGAGCAGTTCTTC
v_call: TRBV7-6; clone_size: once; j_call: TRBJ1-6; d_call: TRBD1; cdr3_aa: CASSTRQGSPLHF; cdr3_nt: TGTGCCAGCAGCACCAGACAGGGTTCACCCCTCCACTTT
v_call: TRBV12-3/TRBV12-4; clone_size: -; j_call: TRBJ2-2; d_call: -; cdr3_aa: CASTPLPGELFF; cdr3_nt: TGTGCCAGCACCCCCCTTCCCGGGGAGCTGTTTTTT
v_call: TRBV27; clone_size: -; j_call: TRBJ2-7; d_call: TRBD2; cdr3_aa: CASSPSGRASYEQYF; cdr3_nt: TGTGCCAGCAGTCCTAGCGGGAGGGCCTCCTACGAGCAGTACTTC
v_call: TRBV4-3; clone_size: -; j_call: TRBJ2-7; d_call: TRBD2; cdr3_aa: CASSHVTSGPHPSYEQYF; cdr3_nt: TGCGCCAGCAGCCATGTGACTAGCGGGCCCCACCCCTCCTACGAGCAGTACTTC
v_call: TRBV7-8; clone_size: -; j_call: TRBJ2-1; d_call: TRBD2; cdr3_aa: CASSLVGGSLYNEQFF; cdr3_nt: TGTGCCAGCAGCTTAGTGGGCGGGAGTCTCTACAATGAGCAGTTCTTC
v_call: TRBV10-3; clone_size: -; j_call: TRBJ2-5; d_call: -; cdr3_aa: CAISESGAQETQYF; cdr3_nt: TGTGCCATCAGTGAGTCGGGGGCGCAAGAGACCCAGTACTTC
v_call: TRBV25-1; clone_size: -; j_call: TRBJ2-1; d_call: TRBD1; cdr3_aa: CASSELDRVWSYNEQFF; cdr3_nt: TGTGCCAGCAGTGAATTGGACAGGGTTTGGTCCTACAATGAGCAGTTCTTC
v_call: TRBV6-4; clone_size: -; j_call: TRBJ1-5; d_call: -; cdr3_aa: CASSDSHNQPQHF; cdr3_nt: TGTGCCAGCAGTGACAGCCACAATCAGCCCCAGCATTTT
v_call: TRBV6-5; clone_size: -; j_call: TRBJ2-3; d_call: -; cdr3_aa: CASSYPQRVSTDTQYF; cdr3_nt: TGTGCCAGCAGTTACCCTCAGCGGGTAAGCACAGATACGCAGTATTTT
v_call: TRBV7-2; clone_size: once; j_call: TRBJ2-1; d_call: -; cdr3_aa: CASSLPSLGEQFF; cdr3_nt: TGTGCCAGCAGCTTACCTAGCCTAGGTGAGCAGTTCTTC
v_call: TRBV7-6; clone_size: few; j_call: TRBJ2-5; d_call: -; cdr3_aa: CASSLGTARETQYF; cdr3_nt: TGTGCCAGCAGCTTAGGGACTGCGAGAGAGACCCAGTACTTC